This TCR beta chain was identified in a study of blood T cell repertoires in COVID-19. Study at large: The origin of the acute and convalescent COVID-19 samples was the United States, Italy and Spain. From T cells, B-cell-depleted T cells, or PBMCs came the material, which was cDNA or gDNA.

The authors' processing: For nucleated cells, counts were estimated from reference gene primer amplification. Generated by immunoSEQ multiplex PCR, the TCRdb table keeps only in-frame clones and is missing some. V and J calls and clone size follow that table, whereas D and trimming were derived from the DNA. The sample includes 20,000 to 30,000 clones, roughly nine tenths seen only once; the top ten take about 9.6%. The CDR3 consists of 16 residues. After removal of 3 bases from V and 7 bases from J, the junction contained 9 bases not matched to a gene. CDR1 and CDR2 from the germline V gene are MNHNS and SASEGT.

The chain has TRBV6-1 and TRBJ1-6; the match to TRBD1 covers 7 bases. This receptor was taken from a man between 65 and 80 years old with acute or convalescent COVID-19. Sequences were obtained from peripheral blood. The CDR3 region is CASSDRGAGGNSPLHF. DNA for the CDR3: TGTGCCAGCAGTGACCGCGGGGCAGGGGGGAATTCACCCCTCCACTTT.